A single sample gave rise to the 17 T cell receptor beta chains below, sequenced in a study of blood T cells in healthy people across ages. The use of a sample-barcoded 5' primer and a J-beta primer mix characterized a second PCR of about 7 to 12 cycles. TCRdb processed the 5' RACE reads anew with MiXCR; each CDR3 protein has one entry. Among 700,000 or so distinct CDR3 sequences listed, 40% to 50% were seen once. Sequenced material: blood. Receptors were obtained from an older man in good health.

As for this clonotype: A much bigger clone sits one base away, suggesting this may be a read error. The V and J genes are TRBV6-1 and TRBJ2-6, with 7 bases aligning to TRBD1. Germline assignment: CDR1 MNHNS and CDR2 SASEGT. The CDR3 has 15 amino acids. The CDR3 sequence is CASSTGASGANVLNF. CDR3 coding DNA: TGTGCCAGCAGTACAGGGGCCTCTGGGGCCAACGTCCTGAATTTC.

There are a few counts of this clonotype. This chain connects TRBV6-5 to TRBJ2-7; D might be TRBD2 (7 bases). The CDR3 covers 15 residues. V lost 6 bases, J lost 0 bases, and 15 bases lay in between. Germline CDR1 reads MNHEY; CDR2 reads SVGAGI. The CDR3 sequence: CASRALRGPSYEQYF. CDR3 DNA sequence: TGTGCCAGCAGGGCCCTGCGGGGGCCCTCCTACGAGCAGTACTTC.

This rearrangement joins TRBV28 to TRBJ2-1, with 8 bases aligning to TRBD2. Germline V lookup: CDR1 MDHEN, CDR2 SYDVKM. V lost 5 bases to trimming and J lost 7 bases; unmatched junction nucleotides: 7. The CDR3 has 14 residues. CDR3 sequence reads: CASSPPGGENEQFF. The CDR3 DNA follows: TGTGCCAGCAGTCCCCCGGGGGGGGAGAATGAGCAGTTCTTC.

A few counts support this clonotype. The V and J genes are TRBV7-6 and TRBJ2-5, with TRBD2 matching 8 bases. This CDR3 spans 22 amino acids. Germline V gene sequence: CDR1 SGHVS, CDR2 FNYEAQ. V trimming: 5 bases; J trimming: 1 base; junction bases outside the gene matches: 27. CDR3 sequence (DNA): TGTGCCAGCAGCCCAAAGGGCAGGGTAACGGGGGGGATCGTCCTTACCCAAGAGACCCAGTACTTC. Protein product: CASSPKGRVTGGIVLTQETQYF.

This clonotype occurred a few times. The V gene is TRBV4-2, the J gene TRBJ2-1; 9 bases align to TRBD2. CDR3 length: 18 amino acids. Germline-derived CDR1 and CDR2 are LGHNA and YNFKEQ. With V trimmed by 0 bases and J by 8 bases, 14 bases remained unmatched. The CDR3 coding sequence is TGTGCCAGCAGCCAAGAAGGGCCAGGGACTAGCATTCGCGATGAGCAGTTCTTC. Its protein is CASSQEGPGTSIRDEQFF.

The chain links TRBV5-1 to TRBJ2-5; no reliable D call. This CDR3 is 14 amino acids long. V was cut by 2 bases and J by 2 bases, with 10 bases left in between. Germline CDR1 reads SGHRS; CDR2 reads YFSETQ. The CDR3: CASSFEGMQETQYF. CDR3 bases: TGCGCCAGCAGCTTTGAAGGGATGCAAGAGACCCAGTACTTC.

This clonotype was seen more than once but under ten times. This chain joins TRBV20-1 and TRBJ2-7, with D maybe TRBD2 (6 bases). The CDR3 loop spans 12 amino acids. Germline CDR1 reads DFQATT; CDR2 reads SNEGSKA (reference sequence). Between the trimmed V and J ends, which lost 3 bases and 5 bases, there was a span of 11 bases. CDR3 protein: CSASGSSNEQYF. In DNA form, the CDR3 reads TGCAGTGCTAGCGGGAGCAGCAACGAGCAGTACTTC.

J is TRBJ2-7 and V is TRBV7-2, with 11 nucleotides matching TRBD1. J was trimmed by 3 bases and V by 1 base; bases with no gene match: 14. Germline V lookup: CDR1 SGHTA, CDR2 FQGNSA. The CDR3 runs 19 residues. CDR3 DNA sequence: TGTGCCAGCAGCTTAGTAGGAGGAGGGGGACAGGGGGGGAGCTACGAGCAGTACTTC. Its translation: CASSLVGGGGQGGSYEQYF.

The rearrangement links TRBV12-3 or TRBV12-4 to TRBJ2-4; 8 positions agree with TRBD1. Matching the DNA end better, TRBJ2-5 makes the J call doubtful. The CDR3 is 12 residues long. CDR3: CASADREETQYF. CDR3 nucleotide sequence: TGTGCCAGCGCGGACAGGGAGGAGACCCAGTACTTC.

The chain is built from TRBV7-9 and TRBJ1-4, with D unclear. The V end lost 2 bases, the J end lost 0 bases, and 16 bases lay between the germline ends. This CDR3 spans 18 amino acids. From germline, CDR1 is SEHNR and CDR2 FQNEAQ (reference sequence). The CDR3 sequence is CASSLRREKITTNEKLFF. DNA of the CDR3: TGTGCCAGCAGCTTACGGAGGGAGAAGATAACAACTAATGAAAAACTGTTTTTT. The full variable domain, rest sourced from reference TRBV7-9 and TRBJ1-4, is DTGVSQNPRHKITKRGQNVTFRCDPISEHNRLYWYRQTLGQGPEFLTYFQNEAQLEKSRLLSDRFSAERPKGSFSTLEIQRTEQGDSAMYLCASSLRREKITTNEKLFFGSGTQLSVL.

This clonotype has a handful of counts. The chain joins TRBV18 to TRBJ2-3; D might be TRBD2 (5 bases). This CDR3 spans 16 amino acids. The V gene's germline CDR1 is KGHSH and CDR2 LQKENI. Trimming removed 4 bases at V and 2 bases at J, with 16 bases between. The CDR3 bases are TGTGCCAGCTCACTAGTAGAAACGGGGAACACAGATACGCAGTATTTT. Translating gives CASSLVETGNTDTQYF.

This clonotype was seen a handful of times. The chain links TRBV29-1 to TRBJ1-4; D might be TRBD1 (6 bases). The germline gives CDR1 SQVTM, CDR2 ANQGSEA. The length of the CDR3 is 13 residues. V was clipped by 8 bases and J by 3 bases, with 13 bases between them. The CDR3 DNA sequence: TGCAGCACAACGGGGGCGGCTAATGAAAAACTGTTTTTT. Its translation: CSTTGAANEKLFF.

This clonotype has more than one count but fewer than ten. The CDR3 bases are TGCGCCAGCAGCCAAGATAGTACGGCTATGGGGGGCTACACCTTC. Translation: CASSQDSTAMGGYTF. The V gene is TRBV4-1, the J gene TRBJ1-2; D not resolved. There are 15 residues in the CDR3. The germline V and J ends were trimmed by 0 bases and 8 bases, with 16 bases remaining between them. Germline lookup yields CDR1 MGHRA and CDR2 YSYEKL.

This clonotype was counted ten times or more. CDR3 nucleotides: TGCAGCACCAATAGGCTAGAGGGCACCGGGGAGCTGTTTTTT. This codes for CSTNRLEGTGELFF. J is TRBJ2-2 and V is TRBV29-1; possibly TRBD2 for D (5 bases). Germline V gives CDR1 SQVTM, CDR2 ANQGSEA. The CDR3 runs to 14 residues. Trimming took 8 bases from V and 4 from J, leaving 17 bases between them.

Points on this clonotype: A much larger clone differs by one base, so this may be a read error. The chain uses TRBV2 and TRBJ2-1, with D maybe TRBD1 (6 bases). This CDR3 spans 13 amino acids. V dropped 6 bases and J dropped 13 bases, with 19 bases sitting between them. The germline gives CDR1 SNHLY, CDR2 FYNNEI. The chain's CDR3 is CASRRTEQETQFF. The DNA for the CDR3 is TGTGCCAGCAGAAGGACAGAACAAGAGACCCAGTTCTTC.

The rearrangement uses TRBV12-3 or TRBV12-4 and TRBJ2-7; D is uncertain. V gave up 4 bases and J gave up 2 bases, with 6 bases separating them. The CDR3 is made up of 12 amino acids. The CDR3 DNA reads as TGTGCCAGCAGTTCGAGGACCTACGAGCAGTACTTC. Translated: CASSSRTYEQYF.

As regards this clonotype: A much larger clone sits a single nucleotide away, making a read error possible. The rearrangement uses TRBV12-5 and TRBJ1-2; D is undetermined. Germline V gene sequence: CDR1 LGHNT, CDR2 FRNRAP. The CDR3 covers 12 residues. V lost 6 bases and J lost 5, with 10 bases in between. The CDR3 spells CASGSDLYGYTF. The CDR3 DNA reads as TGTGCTAGTGGGTCGGACCTTTATGGCTACACCTTC.